The clone carrying this TCR beta chain appeared a single time. The protocol was immunoSEQ multiplex PCR, while the TCRdb copy is restricted to in-frame clones and leaves out a portion. The sample shows approximately 95,000 clones, 85% to 95% of them seen only once. From germline, CDR1 is PRHDT and CDR2 FYEKMQ (reference sequence). The junction had 6 bases not matched to a gene; V was cut back by 4 bases and J by 4 bases. The CDR3 extends over 14 amino acids. The data were taken from a study of technical replicates of blood from a few donors. The receptor's source is a human donor in good health. J is TRBJ1-2 and V is TRBV13; 7 nucleotides line up with TRBD1. Material: T cells isolated from PBMCs. The DNA of the CDR3 is TGTGCCAGCAGCTCCTTGACAGGGTTCTATGGCTACACCTTC. Its translation: CASSSLTGFYGYTF.